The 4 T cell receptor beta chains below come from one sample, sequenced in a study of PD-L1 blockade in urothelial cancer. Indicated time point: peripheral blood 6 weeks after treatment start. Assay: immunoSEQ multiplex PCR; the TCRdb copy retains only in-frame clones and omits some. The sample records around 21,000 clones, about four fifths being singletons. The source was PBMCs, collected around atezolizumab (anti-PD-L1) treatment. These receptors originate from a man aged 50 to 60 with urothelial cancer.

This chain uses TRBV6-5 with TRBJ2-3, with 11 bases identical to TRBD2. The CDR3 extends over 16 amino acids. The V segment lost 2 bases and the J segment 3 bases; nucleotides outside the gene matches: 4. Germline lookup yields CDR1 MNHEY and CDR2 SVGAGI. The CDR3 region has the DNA TGTGCCAGCAGTTACACTAGCGGGGGTAGAACAGATACGCAGTATTTT. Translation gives CASSYTSGGRTDTQYF.

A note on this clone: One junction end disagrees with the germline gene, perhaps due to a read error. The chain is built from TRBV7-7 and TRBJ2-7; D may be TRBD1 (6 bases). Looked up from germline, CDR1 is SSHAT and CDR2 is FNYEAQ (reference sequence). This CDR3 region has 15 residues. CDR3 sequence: CASSLSSAGAYEQYF. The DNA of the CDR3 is TGTGCTAGCAGCTTATCCTCCGCAGGGGCCTACGAGCAGTACTTC. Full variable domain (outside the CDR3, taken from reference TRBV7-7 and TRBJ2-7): GAGVSQSPRYKVTKRGQDVTLRCDPISSHATLYWYQQALGQGPEFLTYFNYEAQPDKSGLPSDRFSAERPEGSISTLTIQRTEQRDSAMYRCASSLSSAGAYEQYFGPGTRLTVT.

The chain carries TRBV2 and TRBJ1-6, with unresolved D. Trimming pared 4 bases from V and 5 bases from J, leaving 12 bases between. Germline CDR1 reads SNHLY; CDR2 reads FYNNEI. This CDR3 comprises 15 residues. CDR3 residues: CASSVKGGDNSPLHF. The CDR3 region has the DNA TGTGCCAGCAGTGTTAAGGGAGGAGATAATTCACCCCTCCACTTT.

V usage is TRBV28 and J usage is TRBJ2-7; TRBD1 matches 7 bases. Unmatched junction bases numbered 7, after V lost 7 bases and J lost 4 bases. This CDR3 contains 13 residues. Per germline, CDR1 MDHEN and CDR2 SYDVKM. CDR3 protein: CASIPGQEYEQYF. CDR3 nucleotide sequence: TGTGCCAGCATTCCTGGACAGGAATACGAGCAGTACTTC.